This is a list of T cell receptor beta chains from one sample in a study of Graves' ophthalmopathy and Graves' hyperthyroidism. TCRdb re-derived calls from the multiplex PCR reads in MiXCR, one entry per CDR3 protein. The table has about 620,000 distinct CDR3 sequences, about a fifth seen once. What was sequenced was peripheral blood. The source of these receptors is a woman younger than 30 with stable Graves' hyperthyroidism. Some clones in this sample may be carry-over from other donors' samples. CDR3s include the opening cysteine and the closing phenylalanine or tryptophan. The D gene is left open where the match is weak. Where a row states a size, it is once, few, many or the class of an expanded clone; other rows omit it.

>TRBV7-2|-|TRBD1|TRBJ2-7
CASRPTGAYEQYF
TGTGCCAGCCGCCCGACAGGGGCCTACGAGCAGTACTTC
>TRBV6-5|many|-|TRBJ1-5
CAREGSRHQPQHF
TGTGCCAGGGAGGGCTCGCGTCATCAGCCCCAGCATTTT
>TRBV4-1|many|-|TRBJ1-1
CASSLAGYNGHLNTEAFF
TGCGCCAGCAGCCTAGCAGGTTATAATGGACACTTGAACACTGAAGCTTTCTTT
>TRBV11-2|few|-|TRBJ2-4
CASSSLAPTVWTKNIQYF
TGTGCCAGCAGCTCCCTCGCCCCCACCGTGTGGACCAAAAACATTCAGTACTTC
>TRBV6-2/TRBV6-3|-|-|TRBJ1-1
CASSYVRASTEAFF
TGTGCCAGCAGTTACGTCAGGGCCTCCACTGAAGCTTTCTTT
>TRBV20-1|many|-|TRBJ1-3
CSAREGDSGNTIYF
TGCAGTGCTAGAGAAGGCGACTCTGGAAACACCATATATTTT
>TRBV20-1|many|-|TRBJ2-2
CSATGERANTGELFF
TGCAGTGCAACCGGCGAGCGCGCGAACACCGGGGAGCTGTTTTTT
>TRBV18|-|TRBD2|TRBJ2-7
CASSRGLAEYEQYF
TGTGCCAGCTCTCGTGGACTAGCGGAATACGAGCAGTACTTC
>TRBV5-1|many|-|TRBJ1-3
CASSLGLARNTIYF
TGCGCCAGCAGCTTGGGTCTTGCACGGAACACCATATATTTT
>TRBV7-2|few|TRBD1|TRBJ1-6
CASTQQGLYSPLHF
TGTGCCAGCACCCAACAGGGGTTGTATTCACCCCTCCACTTT
>TRBV20-1|many|-|TRBJ1-1
CSAPPWGLGTEAFF
TGCAGTGCTCCCCCGTGGGGGCTTGGCACTGAAGCTTTCTTT
>TRBV6-5|-|-|TRBJ1-2
CASRSGRSGYTF
TGTGCCAGCCGTTCAGGACGCAGTGGCTACACCTTC
>TRBV12-3/TRBV12-4|-|-|TRBJ1-6
CASSSGRRDSPLHF
TGTGCCAGCAGTTCCGGACGAAGAGATTCACCCCTCCACTTT
>TRBV5-1|few|-|TRBJ2-5
CASSDGYQETQYF
TGCGCCAGCAGTGACGGGTACCAAGAGACCCAGTACTTC
>TRBV3-1|few|-|TRBJ1-1
CASSQDLGHMNTEAFF
TGTGCCAGCAGCCAAGATCTAGGACACATGAACACTGAAGCTTTCTTT
>TRBV6-1|few|-|TRBJ2-7
CASSEAYGASYEQYF
TGTGCCAGCAGTGAAGCGTATGGAGCTTCCTACGAGCAGTACTTC
>TRBV19|many|-|TRBJ1-5
CASSGTPNQPQHF
TGTGCCTCCTCCGGGACGCCAAATCAGCCCCAGCATTTT
>TRBV29-1|many|-|TRBJ2-7
CSVDEGSYEQYF
TGCAGCGTTGACGAGGGTTCCTACGAGCAGTACTTC
>TRBV4-2|-|-|TRBJ2-3
CASGQPGDTQYF
TGTGCCAGCGGCCAACCTGGCGATACGCAGTATTTT
>TRBV25-1|many|TRBD1|TRBJ1-2
CASSASRDRKANYGYTF
TGTGCCAGCAGTGCCTCCCGGGACAGAAAAGCTAACTATGGCTACACCTTC
>TRBV19|-|TRBD1|TRBJ2-7
CASRETGAEYEQYF
TGTGCCAGTAGGGAGACAGGGGCGGAATACGAGCAGTACTTC
>TRBV6-1|-|TRBD2|TRBJ2-7
CASTPSGDSSYEQYF
TGTGCCAGCACCCCTAGCGGGGATAGCTCCTACGAGCAGTACTTC
>TRBV6-1|once|TRBD2|TRBJ2-3
CASRRSGRSTDTQYF
TGTGCCAGCAGACGTAGCGGGAGAAGCACAGATACGCAGTATTTT
>TRBV20-1|many|-|TRBJ2-5
CSARDGLRGEGETQYF
TGCAGTGCTAGAGATGGCCTCAGGGGTGAGGGAGAGACCCAGTACTTC
>TRBV5-1|many|-|TRBJ1-1
CASSLFRGNTEAFF
TGCGCCAGCAGCTTGTTCCGGGGAAACACTGAAGCTTTCTTT
>TRBV16|many|-|TRBJ2-7
CASSQAGRTARSYEQYF
TGTGCCAGCAGCCAAGCGGGGAGGACTGCGCGCTCCTACGAGCAGTACTTC
>TRBV12-3/TRBV12-4|many|TRBD1|TRBJ1-1
CASSFDRDSRMNTEAFF
TGTGCCAGCAGTTTTGACCGGGACAGCAGAATGAACACTGAAGCTTTCTTT
>TRBV29-1|-|TRBD2|TRBJ2-2
CSVDVGGAVGELFF
TGCAGCGTTGATGTCGGGGGGGCCGTCGGGGAGCTGTTTTTT
>TRBV27|-|-|TRBJ2-3
CASSFGTTDTQYF
TGTGCCAGCAGTTTTGGGACCACAGATACGCAGTATTTT
>TRBV30|few|-|TRBJ1-5
CAWSQRGGGQPQHF
TGTGCCTGGAGCCAGCGGGGCGGTGGCCAGCCCCAGCATTTT
>TRBV6-2/TRBV6-3|few|-|TRBJ1-2
CASSYGAEYGYTF
TGTGCCAGCAGTTACGGAGCAGAGTATGGCTACACCTTC
>TRBV28|few|-|TRBJ2-7
CATREGGKYEQYF
TGTGCCACCCGCGAGGGGGGCAAATACGAGCAGTACTTC
>TRBV27|many|TRBD1|TRBJ1-5
CASGQGVHQPQHF
TGTGCCAGCGGACAGGGGGTTCATCAGCCCCAGCATTTT
>TRBV6-2/TRBV6-3|-|-|TRBJ2-7
CASSYSSFGGGSEQYF
TGTGCCAGCAGTTACTCGAGTTTCGGTGGGGGGAGCGAGCAGTACTTC
>TRBV12-3/TRBV12-4|many|TRBD1|TRBJ1-5
CASSFRDRDRDQPQHF
TGTGCCAGCAGTTTTAGGGACAGGGACAGGGATCAGCCCCAGCATTTT
>TRBV6-1|-|TRBD2|TRBJ2-7
CAGMTSGGSYEQYF
TGTGCCGGAATGACTAGCGGGGGCTCCTACGAGCAGTACTTC
>TRBV28|-|-|TRBJ1-2
CASSYFAGSSGYTF
TGTGCCAGCAGTTATTTTGCGGGATCGAGTGGCTACACCTTC
>TRBV28|-|-|TRBJ1-2
CASSPSAGIYGYTF
TGTGCCAGCAGCCCTAGCGCAGGGATATATGGCTACACCTTC
>TRBV12-3/TRBV12-4|few|TRBD1|TRBJ1-1
CASSLGQGLGGTEAFF
TGTGCCAGCAGTTTGGGACAGGGGCTCGGTGGCACTGAAGCTTTCTTT
>TRBV28|many|-|TRBJ1-1
CASSLYSGMGTEAFF
TGTGCCAGCAGTTTATATTCAGGGATGGGCACTGAAGCTTTCTTT
>TRBV30|few|TRBD1|TRBJ2-5
CAWNQDRQETQYF
TGTGCCTGGAACCAGGACAGGCAAGAGACCCAGTACTTC
>TRBV12-3/TRBV12-4|many|-|TRBJ1-2
CASAGRVGSYTF
TGTGCCAGCGCCGGACGGGTCGGGAGCTACACCTTC
>TRBV27|-|-|TRBJ1-1
CASSPGLGTTYEAFF
TGTGCCAGCAGTCCCGGCCTTGGGACGACCTATGAAGCTTTCTTT
>TRBV20-1|once|TRBD2|TRBJ2-5
CSASAGTSGGRETQYF
TGCAGTGCTAGCGCCGGGACTAGCGGGGGGAGGGAGACCCAGTACTTC
>TRBV5-1|many|-|TRBJ1-1
CASSFGSWTEAFF
TGCGCCAGCAGCTTCGGCAGCTGGACTGAAGCTTTCTTT
>TRBV28|many|TRBD1|TRBJ1-1
CASSSRDRVNTEAFF
TGTGCCAGCAGTTCCCGGGACAGGGTGAACACTGAAGCTTTCTTT
>TRBV5-1|-|-|TRBJ2-5
CASRDGSRPTQYF
TGCGCCAGCAGGGATGGATCAAGGCCGACCCAGTACTTC
>TRBV12-3/TRBV12-4|many|TRBD1|TRBJ2-2
CASSPTDRSRNTGELFF
TGTGCCAGCAGTCCCACGGACAGGTCCCGGAACACCGGGGAGCTGTTTTTT
>TRBV4-1|-|-|TRBJ1-1
CASSQDPNEGTEAFF
TGCGCCAGCAGCCAAGATCCAAACGAGGGCACTGAAGCTTTCTTT
>TRBV11-2|many|-|TRBJ1-1
CASTLGTRNTEAFF
TGTGCCAGCACCCTTGGGACAAGGAACACTGAAGCTTTCTTT
>TRBV12-3/TRBV12-4|many|-|TRBJ2-7
CASSHSGTDSYEQYF
TGTGCCAGCAGCCATTCCGGGACGGACTCCTACGAGCAGTACTTC
>TRBV30|many|TRBD1|TRBJ2-5
CAWSPGQGLGTQYF
TGTGCCTGGAGTCCTGGACAGGGGCTGGGGACCCAGTACTTC
>TRBV19|-|-|TRBJ2-7
CASSPDQVPSYEQYF
TGTGCCAGTAGTCCCGACCAAGTGCCCTCCTACGAGCAGTACTTC
>TRBV2|many|-|TRBJ1-2
CASNRDRNDGYTF
TGTGCCAGCAACCGAGACAGGAACGATGGCTACACCTTC
>TRBV2|many|-|TRBJ1-1
CASRPLGEGDTEAFF
TGTGCCAGCAGACCCTTAGGTGAGGGGGACACTGAAGCTTTCTTT
>TRBV27|many|-|TRBJ1-6
CASSLDDNSPLHF
TGTGCCAGCAGTCTTGACGATAATTCACCCCTCCACTTT
>TRBV12-3/TRBV12-4|-|TRBD1|TRBJ2-7
CASSLASGQGPYEQYF
TGTGCCAGCAGTTTAGCCTCCGGACAGGGACCCTACGAGCAGTACTTC
>TRBV25-1|many|TRBD1|TRBJ1-2
CASSEYRTGGYGYTF
TGTGCCAGCAGTGAATATCGGACAGGGGGCTATGGCTACACCTTC
>TRBV6-4|-|-|TRBJ1-1
CASSVEENTEAFF
TGTGCCAGCAGTGTGGAGGAGAACACTGAAGCTTTCTTT
>TRBV9|many|-|TRBJ2-2
CASNLGHANTGELFF
TGTGCCAGCAACTTGGGACACGCGAACACCGGGGAGCTGTTTTTT